The 9 T cell receptor beta chains below were found in one sample sequenced in a study of shared clonotypes between healthy human individuals. The data were produced by immunoSEQ multiplex PCR, yet TCRdb's version contains in-frame clones alone and is incomplete. The sample comprises approximately 500,000 clones, about 95% of which are singletons, and about 0.064% rests with the top ten. Sequencing input: naive CD4+ T cells sorted from blood. Subset in this sample: CD45RA+ positively selected. The source is a woman aged 30 to 39 in good health.

The chain couples TRBV18 to TRBJ2-7; perhaps TRBD1 as D (7 bases). The CDR3 covers 15 residues. V lost 5 bases and J lost 0, with 14 bases in between. The germline gives CDR1 KGHSH, CDR2 LQKENI. CDR3 sequence reads: CASSGRTGSSYEQYF. In DNA form, the CDR3 reads TGTGCCAGCTCAGGGAGGACAGGTTCCTCCTACGAGCAGTACTTC.

This chain uses TRBV27 with TRBJ1-1, with TRBD1 as a possible D gene (6 bases). The V end was cut by 2 bases, the J end by 6 bases, with 10 bases between. This CDR3 contains 13 residues. Germline assignment: CDR1 MNHEY and CDR2 SMNVEV (reference sequence). CDR3 sequence: CASSLNGGPEAFF. The CDR3 nucleotides read TGTGCCAGCAGTTTAAACGGGGGCCCTGAAGCTTTCTTT.

The chain couples TRBV27 to TRBJ2-5; 9 bases are a match to TRBD1. Losses at the gene ends were 6 bases for V and 5 bases for J; bases not matched to a gene: 7. CDR1 is MNHEY, CDR2 SMNVEV, per germline (reference sequence). This CDR3 has 14 residues. The CDR3 bases are TGTGCCAGCAGCACCGCGACAGGGGGGGAGACCCAGTACTTC. This translates into CASSTATGGETQYF.

The chain links TRBV9 to TRBJ2-7, with a tentative D call TRBD2 (6 bases). The CDR3 length is 16 residues. Germline V CDR1 and CDR2: SGDLS, YYNGEE. The V end was cut by 0 bases, the J end by 3 bases, with 16 bases between. The CDR3 region is CASSVGGDSGLYEQYF. CDR3 nucleotide sequence: TGTGCCAGCAGCGTAGGAGGGGACTCGGGCCTCTACGAGCAGTACTTC.

As concerns this clone: Additional DNA sequences in this sample encode the identical CDR3. This chain links TRBV5-1 with TRBJ1-1; a weak D match, TRBD1 (5 bases). The germline V gene encodes CDR1 SGHRS and CDR2 YFSETQ. The V end was cut by 1 base, the J end by 1 base, with 8 bases between. The CDR3 runs to 14 residues. CDR3 amino acids: CASSLPGTNTEAFF. CDR3 nucleotide sequence: TGCGCCAGCAGCTTGCCCGGGACGAACACTGAAGCTTTCTTT.

The chain is built from TRBV28 and TRBJ1-3; D gene uncertain. The V gene lost 7 bases and the J gene lost 0 bases, with 16 bases spanning the gap. CDR1 is MDHEN and CDR2 is SYDVKM in the germline V gene. This CDR3 comprises 16 residues. The CDR3 DNA reads TGTGCCAGCACCCCCTCCGGGCTCTCCTCTGGAAACACCATATATTTT. The encoded protein is CASTPSGLSSGNTIYF. The variable domain in full, completed from reference TRBV28 and TRBJ1-3, reads DVKVTQSSRYLVKRTGEKVFLECVQDMDHENMFWYRQDPGLGLRLIYFSYDVKMKEKGDIPEGYSVSREKKERFSLILESASTNQTSMYLCASTPSGLSSGNTIYFGEGSWLTVV.

The chain has TRBV10-3 and TRBJ2-7; D assignment may be TRBD1 or TRBD2 (5 bases each). The length of the CDR3 is 12 residues. The V end lost 4 bases, the J end lost 12 bases, and 16 bases lay between the germline ends. Per the germline V gene, CDR1 is ENHRY and CDR2 is SYGVKD. CDR3: CAISVERDLTYF. CDR3 nucleotide sequence: TGTGCCATCAGTGTGGAGAGGGACCTGACGTACTTC.

The chain uses TRBV15 and TRBJ2-7; 9 bases align to TRBD1. In germline, CDR1 is LNHNV, CDR2 YYDKDF (reference sequence). V was clipped by 4 bases and J by 3 bases; unmatched bases: 1. The CDR3 length is 13 residues. CDR3 DNA sequence: TGTGCCACCAGCAAGGACAGGGGCTACGAGCAGTACTTC. Translation gives CATSKDRGYEQYF.

This chain joins TRBV7-8 and TRBJ2-5; no clear D gene. Trimming removed 3 bases from V and 5 bases from J, with 7 bases in between. The germline V gene has CDR1 SGHVS and CDR2 FQNEAQ. The CDR3 totals 12 residues. In DNA form, the CDR3 reads TGTGCCAGCAGCTTCTCGGTGGAGACCCAGTACTTC. This codes for CASSFSVETQYF.